The 31 T cell receptor beta chains in this list originate from one sample, sequenced in a study of T cell responses to AZD1222 COVID-19 vaccine. Sequencing used immunoSEQ multiplex PCR; TCRdb keeps in-frame clones, though not all of them. The repertoire holds 130,000 or so clones, with approximately 93% as singletons. The sample consisted of peripheral blood, taken on day 0 of AZD1222 vaccination. These receptor sequences come from an adult in good health.

The chain is built from TRBV9 and TRBJ2-4; 8 nucleotides align to TRBD1. V lost 3 bases, J lost 6 bases, and 11 bases stayed unmatched. From germline, CDR1 is SGDLS and CDR2 YYNGEE. The CDR3 is 16 residues long. The CDR3 DNA follows: TGTGCCAGCAGCGCCGAGGGGACAGGAGGTGGAAACATTCAGTACTTC. Its translation: CASSAEGTGGGNIQYF.

This chain uses TRBV13 with TRBJ2-7, with D perhaps TRBD2 (5 bases). Germline values: CDR1 PRHDT, CDR2 FYEKMQ (reference sequence). Trimming stripped 0 bases from V and 5 bases from J, with 5 bases between. The CDR3 extends over 12 amino acids. DNA for the CDR3: TGTGCCAGCAGCTTAGGGACTAACGAGCAGTACTTC. Protein sequence: CASSLGTNEQYF.

The V and J genes are TRBV5-1 and TRBJ1-5; D uncertain. With 0 bases removed from V and 1 base from J, the gap between germline ends came to 8 bases. Germline V gives CDR1 SGHRS, CDR2 YFSETQ. The CDR3 runs to 15 residues. CDR3 DNA: TGCGCCAGCAGCTTGGCGCCGGACAGCAATCAGCCCCAGCATTTT. Its protein product is CASSLAPDSNQPQHF.

J is TRBJ1-2 and V is TRBV6-5; 9 bases align to TRBD1. V lost 7 bases and J lost 8; bases outside the gene matches: 11. Looked up from germline, CDR1 is MNHEY and CDR2 is SVGAGI. CDR3 size: 14 residues. The CDR3 loop reads CASTPGDRVQGYTF. CDR3 DNA: TGTGCCAGCACCCCGGGGGACAGGGTTCAGGGCTACACCTTC.

This clone was found once. The chain employs TRBV6-5 and TRBJ1-6; D may be TRBD1 (5 bases). The germline V and J ends were trimmed by 0 bases and 9 bases, with 12 bases remaining between them. The germline V gene has CDR1 MNHEY and CDR2 SVGAGI. The CDR3 loop spans 15 amino acids. The CDR3 sequence is CASSYSSGYGSPLHF. In DNA, the CDR3 is TGTGCCAGCAGTTACTCATCAGGGTATGGTTCACCCCTCCACTTT.

This chain links TRBV7-2 with TRBJ1-6; D is perhaps TRBD1 (5 bases). V was cut by 6 bases and J by 4 bases, with 13 bases left in between. The CDR3 runs 15 residues. Germline lookup yields CDR1 SGHTA and CDR2 FQGNSA. CDR3 residues: CASSLSRQYNSPLHF. The CDR3 DNA reads TGTGCCAGCAGTCTCTCTCGACAGTATAATTCACCCCTCCACTTT. The full variable domain, with the rest looked up from reference TRBV7-2 and TRBJ1-6, is GAGVSQSPSNKVTEKGKDVELRCDPISGHTALYWYRQSLGQGLEFLIYFQGNSAPDKSGLPSDRFSAERTGGSVSTLTIQRTQQEDSAVYLCASSLSRQYNSPLHFGNGTRLTVT.

This chain links TRBV5-1 with TRBJ1-1; 9 positions match TRBD1. The CDR3 length is 17 residues. V was pared by 2 bases and J by 4 bases, with 12 bases of the junction left unmatched. CDR1 and CDR2 from the germline V gene are SGHRS and YFSETQ. CDR3 DNA: TGCGCCAGCAGCTTTGGACTCCGGGACAGGGATACCACTGAAGCTTTCTTT. Its translation: CASSFGLRDRDTTEAFF.

This chain uses TRBV5-5 with TRBJ1-1; 10 bases align to TRBD1. The CDR3 length is 14 residues. After removal of 3 bases from V and 4 bases from J, the junction contained 3 bases not matched to a gene. Germline V lookup: CDR1 SGHKS, CDR2 YYEKEE (reference sequence). CDR3 in DNA: TGTGCCAGCAGCTACGGACAGGGGGGCACTGAAGCTTTCTTT. It translates to CASSYGQGGTEAFF.

The chain employs TRBV10-3 and TRBJ2-7, with 7 bases matching TRBD1. CDR3 length equals 16 residues. Trimming at V came to 1 base and at J to 0 bases, leaving 6 bases not matched to a gene. In germline, CDR1 is ENHRY, CDR2 SYGVKD. The CDR3 protein is CAISEYRTGDSYEQYF. In DNA form, the CDR3 reads TGTGCCATCAGTGAGTACCGGACAGGAGACTCCTACGAGCAGTACTTC.

The rearrangement links TRBV9 to TRBJ1-6, with D hard to call. Trimming took off 1 base at V and 7 bases at J, with 12 bases between the two ends. The CDR3 covers 15 residues. Germline V CDR1 and CDR2: SGDLS, YYNGEE. The chain's CDR3 is CASSVTWTGNSPLHF. In DNA, the CDR3 is TGTGCCAGCAGCGTAACCTGGACCGGGAATTCACCCCTCCACTTT.

The J gene is TRBJ2-1, the V gene TRBV3-1 (or the pseudogene TRBV3-2); D is perhaps TRBD1 (5 bases). The CDR3 has 19 residues. Germline V gene lookup returns CDR1 LGHDT and CDR2 YNNKEL (reference sequence). The V end was cut by 0 bases, the J end by 5 bases, with 23 bases between. Here the CDR3 reads CASSQEGQPTGESDNEQFF. The DNA for the CDR3 is TGTGCCAGCAGCCAAGAGGGGCAACCTACAGGAGAGAGCGACAATGAGCAGTTCTTC.

This clone was detected only once. V usage is TRBV29-1 and J usage is TRBJ1-2, with no clear D. From germline, CDR1 is SQVTM and CDR2 ANQGSEA. V was cut by 7 bases and J by 8 bases, with 11 bases left in between. This CDR3 spans 10 amino acids. In DNA, the CDR3 is TGCAGCGCCGCGACCGAGGGCTACACCTTC. This codes for CSAATEGYTF.

The chain has TRBV1 and TRBJ2-1; the table's D gene call, TRBD2, was not cross checked with the DNA. TRBV1 is deemed a pseudogene. The length of the CDR3 is 18 residues. CDR3: CTSSQDAPSAGGRNEQFF. In nucleotides, the CDR3 is TGCACCAGCAGCCAAGATGCTCCGTCTGCGGGGGGGCGGAATGAGCAGTTCTTC.

The CDR3 is CASRGRSTDTQYF. The CDR3 DNA sequence: TGTGCCAGTAGAGGCAGGAGTACAGATACGCAGTATTTT. This chain links TRBV19 with TRBJ2-3; no definite D call. V gave up 6 bases and J gave up 3 bases, with 10 bases separating them. Germline CDR1 and CDR2: LNHDA and SQIVND (reference sequence). The CDR3 loop spans 13 amino acids.

The chain recombines TRBV9 with TRBJ1-1; 7 bases map to TRBD1. Per germline, CDR1 SGDLS and CDR2 YYNGEE. J lost 5 bases, V lost 3 bases, and 10 bases had no gene match. The CDR3 extends over 15 amino acids. The chain's CDR3 is CASSETGVRGTEAFF. The CDR3 DNA sequence: TGTGCCAGCAGCGAAACAGGGGTGAGGGGGACTGAAGCTTTCTTT.

The sample holds one count of this clone. The chain uses TRBV9 and TRBJ1-1; possible D gene TRBD1, 5 bases. The length of the CDR3 is 14 residues. V lost 4 bases, J lost 8 bases, and 18 bases lay in between. Germline V CDR1 and CDR2: SGDLS, YYNGEE. The CDR3 loop reads CASSRAYGAPEAFF. CDR3 nucleotide sequence: TGTGCCAGCAGCCGTGCTTATGGGGCCCCAGAAGCTTTCTTT.

The J gene is TRBJ1-6, the V gene TRBV6-5; D possibly corresponds to TRBD1 (6 bases). CDR3 size: 14 residues. Looked up from germline, CDR1 is MNHEY and CDR2 is SVGAGI. Trimming removed 8 bases from V and 4 bases from J, with 12 bases in between. In nucleotides, the CDR3 is TGTGCCAGCGCTTACAGGGCGTATAATTCACCCCTCCACTTT. Protein product: CASAYRAYNSPLHF.

J is TRBJ1-1 and V is TRBV5-1, with D possibly TRBD1 on 5 matching bases. V was clipped by 2 bases and J by 4 bases, with 9 bases between them. Germline assignment: CDR1 SGHRS and CDR2 YFSETQ. The CDR3 spans 13 residues. DNA for the CDR3: TGCGCCAGCAGCTTTTACGGGGGCACTGAAGCTTTCTTT. Translated: CASSFYGGTEAFF.

The chain joins TRBV2 to TRBJ1-2; 7 nucleotides align to TRBD1. V dropped 6 bases and J dropped 7; count of bases not matched to a gene: 8. Germline V gene sequence: CDR1 SNHLY, CDR2 FYNNEI. The CDR3 sequence is 13 residues long. CDR3 bases: TGTGCCAGCAGGGACCAGGGGGATCTTGGCTACACCTTC. Amino acids: CASRDQGDLGYTF. The whole variable domain, remainder taken from reference TRBV2 and TRBJ1-2, is EPEVTQTPSHQVTQMGQEVILRCVPISNHLYFYWYRQILGQKVEFLVSFYNNEISEKSEIFDDQFSVERPDGSNFTLKIRSTKLEDSAMYFCASRDQGDLGYTFGSGTRLTVV.

V is TRBV4-1 and J is TRBJ1-3, with D possibly being TRBD1 (5 bases). V lost 0 bases to trimming and J lost 0 bases, with 9 bases between them. CDR1 is MGHRA and CDR2 is YSYEKL in the germline V gene. This CDR3 has 16 amino acids. CDR3 sequence reads: CASSQDSGGSGNTIYF. CDR3 nucleotide sequence: TGCGCCAGCAGCCAAGATTCCGGGGGCTCTGGAAACACCATATATTTT.

The rearrangement joins TRBV6-5 to TRBJ2-2, with TRBD2 as a possible D gene (5 bases). The CDR3 covers 16 residues. Germline-derived CDR1 and CDR2 are MNHEY and SVGAGI. The V end lost 0 bases, the J end lost 4 bases, and 12 bases lay between the germline ends. This CDR3 reads CASSYSVHGGTGELFF. In nucleotides, the CDR3 is TGTGCCAGCAGTTACTCGGTCCATGGAGGCACCGGGGAGCTGTTTTTT.

V is TRBV30 and J is TRBJ1-4, with D perhaps TRBD1 (6 bases). V was trimmed by 3 bases and J by 7 bases, leaving 12 bases between them. CDR1 and CDR2 (germline): GTSNPN, SVGIG (reference sequence). CDR3 length: 13 residues. The CDR3 loop is CAWRWGAGEKLFF. The DNA for the CDR3 is TGTGCCTGGAGATGGGGGGCTGGTGAAAAACTGTTTTTT.

The genes are TRBV18 and TRBJ1-1, with D uncertain. Germline V gives CDR1 KGHSH, CDR2 LQKENI. The ends were cut back, 6 bases at V and 4 bases at J, with 21 bases in the middle. The CDR3 loop spans 16 amino acids. DNA of the CDR3: TGTGCCAGCTCCGTATCAGTACAAGACGGCGGCACTGAAGCTTTCTTT. Amino acids: CASSVSVQDGGTEAFF.

This clone was recorded once. CDR3 protein: CASKEQPSYEQYF. The DNA of the CDR3 is TGTGCCAGCAAGGAACAGCCCTCCTACGAGCAGTACTTC. The V and J genes are TRBV7-2 and TRBJ2-7; D gene ambiguous. The ends were cut back, 7 bases at V and 0 bases at J, with 10 bases in the middle. The germline CDR1 and CDR2 sequences are SGHTA and FQGNSA. This CDR3 has 13 residues.

V usage is TRBV9 and J usage is TRBJ1-1, with 7 bases aligning to TRBD1. V lost 7 bases and J lost 1; bases outside the gene matches: 4. Germline values: CDR1 SGDLS, CDR2 YYNGEE. The CDR3 is 13 residues long. CDR3 sequence: CASARGANTEAFF. The CDR3 region has the DNA TGTGCCAGCGCCAGGGGGGCGAACACTGAAGCTTTCTTT. Together with reference TRBV9 and TRBJ1-1, the CDR3 gives the full variable domain: DSGVTQTPKHLITATGQRVTLRCSPRSGDLSVYWYQQSLDQGLQFLIQYYNGEERAKGNILERFSAQQFPDLHSELNLSSLELGDSALYFCASARGANTEAFFGQGTRLTVV.

The J gene is TRBJ1-4, the V gene TRBV2, with D possibly being TRBD1 (5 bases). The CDR3 is 15 residues long. The ends were cut back, 7 bases at V and 4 bases at J, with 16 bases in the middle. Per the germline V gene, CDR1 is SNHLY and CDR2 is FYNNEI. The CDR3 bases are TGTGCCAGCAACACCTGGGGGGGAATTAATGAAAAACTGTTTTTT. Amino acids: CASNTWGGINEKLFF.

The J gene is TRBJ2-7, the V gene TRBV5-5; 8 bases line up with TRBD1. The CDR3 loop spans 13 amino acids. V lost 5 bases to trimming and J lost 3 bases; unmatched junction nucleotides: 4. CDR1 SGHKS and CDR2 YYEKEE come from the germline V gene (reference sequence). CDR3 DNA: TGTGCCAGCAGGCTTGGGACAGGCTACGAGCAGTACTTC. As protein: CASRLGTGYEQYF.

The J gene is TRBJ1-6, the V gene TRBV30; 12 nucleotides agree with TRBD1. The germline CDR1 and CDR2 sequences are GTSNPN and SVGIG (reference sequence). Germline trimming cut 5 bases from V and 10 bases from J; bases unmatched to any gene: 6. The CDR3 has 14 amino acids. The CDR3 DNA sequence: TGTGCCTGGGAGGTTGGGACAGGGGGCTCACCCCTCCACTTT. Encoded protein: CAWEVGTGGSPLHF. Drawing the rest from reference TRBV30 and TRBJ1-6, the complete variable domain is SQTIHQWPATLVQPVGSPLSLECTVEGTSNPNLYWYRQAAGRGLQLLFYSVGIGQISSEVPQNLSASRPQDRQFILSSKKLLLSDSGFYLCAWEVGTGGSPLHFGNGTRLTVT.

The J gene is TRBJ1-2, the V gene TRBV19; D not resolved. CDR3 length: 11 residues. Germline CDR1 and CDR2: LNHDA and SQIVND (reference sequence). Written as DNA, the CDR3 is TGTGCAGTCGGAGTAGACTATGGCTACACCTTC. Protein: CAVGVDYGYTF.

The chain employs TRBV13 and TRBJ1-2; no firm D call. Trimming left V 2 bases short and J 9 bases short, with 7 bases between. This CDR3 contains 11 residues. Germline values: CDR1 PRHDT, CDR2 FYEKMQ (reference sequence). For the CDR3, the DNA is TGTGCCAGCAGCTTATCAACTAGCTACACCTTC. Translation: CASSLSTSYTF.

V usage is TRBV7-9 and J usage is TRBJ2-7; no firm D call. There are 12 residues in the CDR3. Trimming took 1 base from V and 5 from J, leaving 6 bases between them. Germline loops: CDR1 SEHNR, CDR2 FQNEAQ (reference sequence). The CDR3 DNA is TGTGCCAGCAGCTTAGGAACGCACGAGCAGTACTTC. Protein: CASSLGTHEQYF.